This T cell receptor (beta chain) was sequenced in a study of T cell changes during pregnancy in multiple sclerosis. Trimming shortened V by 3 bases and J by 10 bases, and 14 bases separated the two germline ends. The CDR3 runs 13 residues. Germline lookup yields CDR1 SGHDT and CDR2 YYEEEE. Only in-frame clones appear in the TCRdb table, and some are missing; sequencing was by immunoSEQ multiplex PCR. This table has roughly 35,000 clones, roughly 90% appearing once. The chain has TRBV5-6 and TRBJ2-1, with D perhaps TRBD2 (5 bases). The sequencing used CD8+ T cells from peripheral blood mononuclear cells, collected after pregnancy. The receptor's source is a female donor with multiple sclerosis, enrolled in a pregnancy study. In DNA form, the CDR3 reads TGTGCCAGCAGCTCCGGGGTCCCCAGGGAGCAGTTCTTC. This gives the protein CASSSGVPREQFF.